A selection of T cell receptor beta chains follows, all from one sample in a study of regulatory and conventional T cells in RAG deficiency. Profiling relied on immunoSEQ multiplex PCR, and the TCRdb table lists in-frame clones only, not all of them. The table has about 10,000 clones, 90% to 95% seen once. The material sequenced was CD4+ effector T cells sorted from blood. These receptors came from a human donor with RAG deficiency presenting as severe combined immunodeficiency. Both conserved end residues are part of each CDR3. A D gene is named only where the DNA matches it firmly.

V gene	J gene	D gene	CDR3 protein
TRBV2	TRBJ2-4	TRBD2	CASSEMSGASSGIQYF
TRBV10-3	TRBJ1-2	TRBD1	CAISGQDRNYGYTF
TRBV2	TRBJ1-5	.	CASSAQGVSNQPQHF
TRBV9	TRBJ2-7	TRBD2	CASSAYSGGDYEQYF
TRBV4-1	TRBJ2-3	.	CASSQQGPDTQYF
TRBV6-5	TRBJ2-3	TRBD2	CASSYEGLAGSGTQYF
TRBV7-2	TRBJ2-7	TRBD1	CASSLAGDRAGEQYF
TRBV5-1	TRBJ2-5	TRBD1	CASSLGQGAETQYF
TRBV19	TRBJ2-3	TRBD2	CASSQGTSGLTDTQYF
TRBV19	TRBJ2-5	.	CASSMNPGAGETQYF
TRBV18	TRBJ2-5	.	CASSTRGGETQYF
TRBV5-4	TRBJ2-3	.	CASSRDIRTDTQYF
TRBV2	TRBJ1-4	.	CASSDPGLSNEKLFF
TRBV5-5	TRBJ2-7	TRBD1	CASSSGTVTYEQYF
TRBV5-4	TRBJ2-1	.	CASSLSGVPYNEQFF
TRBV7-2	TRBJ2-7	.	CASSFLYEQYF
TRBV7-9	TRBJ1-2	.	CASSLMEGVYGYTF
TRBV10-1	TRBJ2-7	.	CASSESAGDVYEQYF
TRBV27	TRBJ2-7	TRBD2	CASRTRTYEQYF
TRBV6-5	TRBJ2-7	.	CASSLLSAQDYEQYF
TRBV5-4	TRBJ2-1	.	CASTPSVASGEQFF
TRBV5-6	TRBJ2-3	.	CASSLDNTDTQYF
TRBV20-1	TRBJ2-5	.	CSATHQETQYF
TRBV29-1	TRBJ2-5	.	CSVDGRASETQYF
TRBV27	TRBJ2-2	TRBD2	CASGPSRGLAGNTGELFF
TRBV19	TRBJ2-5	.	CASSIWGAETQYF
TRBV10-3	TRBJ2-2	.	CAISDARGMAGELFF
TRBV20-1	TRBJ2-3	TRBD1	CSAQGVDTQYF
TRBV9	TRBJ2-6	.	CASSVPTASGANVLTF
TRBV7-9	TRBJ2-7	.	CASSRQYEQYF
TRBV5-1	TRBJ2-6	TRBD1	CASSFFTTGGVRGANVLTF
TRBV7-7	TRBJ2-5	.	CASSLVGKQETQYF
TRBV6-1	TRBJ2-1	TRBD1	CATERQGGSYNEQFF
TRBV10-3	TRBJ2-7	.	CAISESGHEQYF
TRBV5-4	TRBJ2-4	.	CASSPPGRPQNIQYF
TRBV18	TRBJ1-1	.	CASSPQRDTEAFF
TRBV9	TRBJ2-6	TRBD1	CASSAGTGSFSGANVLTF
TRBV19	TRBJ2-1	TRBD1	CASSPRPGQGTNEQFF
TRBV9	TRBJ2-7	.	CASSGHPLYEQYF
TRBV19	TRBJ2-5	.	CASSIDRGETQYF
TRBV2	TRBJ2-5	.	CASSGGEAKTQYF
TRBV4-3	TRBJ2-3	TRBD2	CASSLGTSGRDTQYF
TRBV10-3	TRBJ1-5	.	CAITEHSNQPQHF
TRBV6-6	TRBJ2-1	.	CASSWEASSYNEQFF
TRBV18	TRBJ2-5	.	CASSLIRAETQYF